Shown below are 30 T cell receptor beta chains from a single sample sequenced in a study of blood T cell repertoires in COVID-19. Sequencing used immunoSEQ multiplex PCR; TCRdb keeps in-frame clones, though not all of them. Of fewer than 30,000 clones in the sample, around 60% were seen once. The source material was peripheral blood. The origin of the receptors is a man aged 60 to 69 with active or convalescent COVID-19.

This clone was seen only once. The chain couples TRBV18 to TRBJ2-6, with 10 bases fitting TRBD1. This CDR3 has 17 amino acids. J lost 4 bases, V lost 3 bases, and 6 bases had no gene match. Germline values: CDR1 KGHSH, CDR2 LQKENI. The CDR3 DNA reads TGTGCCAGCTCACCGGACAGGGGGGTGGCCGGGGCCAACGTCCTGACTTTC. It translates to CASSPDRGVAGANVLTF.

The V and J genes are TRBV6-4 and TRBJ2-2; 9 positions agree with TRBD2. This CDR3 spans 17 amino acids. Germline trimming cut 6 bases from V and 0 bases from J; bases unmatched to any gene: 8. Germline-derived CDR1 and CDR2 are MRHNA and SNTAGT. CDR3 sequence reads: CASSLAAGGSNTGELFF. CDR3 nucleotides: TGTGCCAGCAGCCTAGCGGCGGGGGGGTCGAACACCGGGGAGCTGTTTTTT.

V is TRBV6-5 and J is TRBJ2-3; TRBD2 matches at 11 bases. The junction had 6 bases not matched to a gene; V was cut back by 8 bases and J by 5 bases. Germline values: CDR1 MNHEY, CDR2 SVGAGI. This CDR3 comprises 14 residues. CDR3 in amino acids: CASQGLAGGDTQYF. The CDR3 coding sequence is TGTGCCAGCCAGGGGCTAGCGGGGGGAGATACGCAGTATTTT.

CDR3 loop: CASTPRSGGTDTQYF. In DNA, the CDR3 is TGTGCCAGCACCCCGAGGAGCGGGGGCACAGATACGCAGTATTTT. The chain has TRBV2 and TRBJ2-3; 7 bases are a match to TRBD2. In germline, CDR1 is SNHLY, CDR2 FYNNEI. Trimming at V came to 7 bases and at J to 1 base, leaving 8 bases not matched to a gene. This CDR3 comprises 15 residues.

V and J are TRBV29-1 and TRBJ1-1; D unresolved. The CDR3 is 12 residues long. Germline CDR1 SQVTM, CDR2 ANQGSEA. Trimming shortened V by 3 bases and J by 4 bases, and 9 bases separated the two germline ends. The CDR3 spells CSVEEGVTEAFF. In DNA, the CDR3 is TGCAGCGTTGAGGAAGGAGTCACTGAAGCTTTCTTT.

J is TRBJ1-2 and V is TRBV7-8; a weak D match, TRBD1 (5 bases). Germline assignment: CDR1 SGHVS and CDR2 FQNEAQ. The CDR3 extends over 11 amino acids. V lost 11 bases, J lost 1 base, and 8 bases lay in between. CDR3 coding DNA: TGTGCCTCGGGGGTTAACTATGGCTACACCTTC. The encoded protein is CASGVNYGYTF. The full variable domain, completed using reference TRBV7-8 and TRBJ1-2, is GAGVSQSPRYKVAKRGQDVALRCDPISGHVSLFWYQQALGQGPEFLTYFQNEAQLDKSGLPSDRFFAERPEGSVSTLKIQRTQQEDSAVYLCASGVNYGYTFGSGTRLTVV.

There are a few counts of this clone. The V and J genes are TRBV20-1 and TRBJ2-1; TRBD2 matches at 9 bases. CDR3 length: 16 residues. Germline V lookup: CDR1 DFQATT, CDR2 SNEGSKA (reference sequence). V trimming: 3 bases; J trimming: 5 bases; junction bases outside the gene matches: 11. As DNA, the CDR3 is TGCAGTGCTAGTACCGGGACTAGCATTTCCAACAATGAGCAGTTCTTC. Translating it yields CSASTGTSISNNEQFF.

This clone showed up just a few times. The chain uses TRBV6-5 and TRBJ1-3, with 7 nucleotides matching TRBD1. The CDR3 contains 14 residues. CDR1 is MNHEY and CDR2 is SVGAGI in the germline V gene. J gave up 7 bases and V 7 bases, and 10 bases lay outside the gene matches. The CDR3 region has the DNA TGTGCCAGCAAGATGGACAGGTTGGAGAACACCATATATTTT. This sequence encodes CASKMDRLENTIYF.

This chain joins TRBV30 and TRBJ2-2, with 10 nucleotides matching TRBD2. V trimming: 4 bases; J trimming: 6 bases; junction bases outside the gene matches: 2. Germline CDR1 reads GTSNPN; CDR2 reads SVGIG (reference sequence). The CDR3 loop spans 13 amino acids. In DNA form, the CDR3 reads TGTGCCTGGACTAGCGGGAGCCCCGGGGAGCTGTTTTTT. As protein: CAWTSGSPGELFF.

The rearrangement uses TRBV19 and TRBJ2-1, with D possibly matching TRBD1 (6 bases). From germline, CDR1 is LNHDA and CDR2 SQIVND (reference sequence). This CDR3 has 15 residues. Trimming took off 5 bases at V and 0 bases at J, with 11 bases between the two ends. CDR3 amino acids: CASSATGSSYNEQFF. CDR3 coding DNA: TGTGCCAGTAGTGCCACAGGGAGCTCCTACAATGAGCAGTTCTTC.

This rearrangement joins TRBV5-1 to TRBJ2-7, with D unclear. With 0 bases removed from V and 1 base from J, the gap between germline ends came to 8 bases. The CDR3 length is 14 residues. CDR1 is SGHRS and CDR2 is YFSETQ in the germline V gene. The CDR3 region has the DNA TGCGCCAGCAGCTTGGCACCGGGTTCCTACGAGCAGTACTTC. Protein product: CASSLAPGSYEQYF.

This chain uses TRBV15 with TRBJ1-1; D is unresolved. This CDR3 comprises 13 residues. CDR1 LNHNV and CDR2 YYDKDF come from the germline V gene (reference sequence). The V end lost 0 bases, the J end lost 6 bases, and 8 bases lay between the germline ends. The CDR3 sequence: CATSRDGLPEAFF. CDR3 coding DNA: TGTGCCACCAGCAGAGATGGGCTACCTGAAGCTTTCTTT.

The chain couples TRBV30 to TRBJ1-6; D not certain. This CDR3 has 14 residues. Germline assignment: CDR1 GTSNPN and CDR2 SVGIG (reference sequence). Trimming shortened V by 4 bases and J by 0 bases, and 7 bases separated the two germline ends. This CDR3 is CAWKPSSYNSPLHF. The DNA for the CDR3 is TGTGCCTGGAAGCCAAGCTCCTATAATTCACCCCTCCACTTT.

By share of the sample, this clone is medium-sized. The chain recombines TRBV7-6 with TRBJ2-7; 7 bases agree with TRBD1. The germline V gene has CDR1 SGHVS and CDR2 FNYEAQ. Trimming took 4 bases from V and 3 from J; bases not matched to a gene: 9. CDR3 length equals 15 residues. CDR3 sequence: CASSSYRDRDYEQYF. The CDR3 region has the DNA TGTGCCAGCAGCTCCTACCGGGACAGAGACTACGAGCAGTACTTC.

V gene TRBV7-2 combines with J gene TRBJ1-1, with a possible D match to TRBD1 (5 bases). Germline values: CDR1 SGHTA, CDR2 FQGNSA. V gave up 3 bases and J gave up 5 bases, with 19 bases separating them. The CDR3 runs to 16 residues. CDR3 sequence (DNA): TGTGCCAGCAGCTTGGGGGGGAGCGGAAGAAAGACTGAAGCTTTCTTT. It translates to CASSLGGSGRKTEAFF.

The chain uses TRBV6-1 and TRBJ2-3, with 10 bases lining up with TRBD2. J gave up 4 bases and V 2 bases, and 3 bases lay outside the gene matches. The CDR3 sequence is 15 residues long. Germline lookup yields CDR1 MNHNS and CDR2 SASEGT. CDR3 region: CASSESSGSSDTQYF. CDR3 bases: TGTGCCAGCAGTGAATCTAGCGGGAGTTCAGATACGCAGTATTTT.

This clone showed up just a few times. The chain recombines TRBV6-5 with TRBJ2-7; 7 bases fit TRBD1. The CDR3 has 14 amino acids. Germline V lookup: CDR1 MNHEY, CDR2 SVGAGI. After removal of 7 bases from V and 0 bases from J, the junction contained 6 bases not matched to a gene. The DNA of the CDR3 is TGTGCCAGCAACACAGACAGGGTCTCCTACGAGCAGTACTTC. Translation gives CASNTDRVSYEQYF.

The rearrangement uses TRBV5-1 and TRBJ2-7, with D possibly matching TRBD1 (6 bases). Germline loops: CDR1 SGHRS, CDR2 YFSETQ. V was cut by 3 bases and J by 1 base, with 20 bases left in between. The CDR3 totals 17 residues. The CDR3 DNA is TGCGCCAGCAGCTATTCTGGGGGCGATACCCCTTCCTACGAGCAGTACTTC. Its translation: CASSYSGGDTPSYEQYF.

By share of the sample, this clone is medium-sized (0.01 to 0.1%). The CDR3 loop reads CASSSGLAGYEQYF. CDR3 DNA sequence: TGTGCCAGCAGCTCGGGACTAGCGGGCTACGAGCAGTACTTC. The V call is TRBV13, the J call TRBJ2-7; 12 nucleotides match TRBD2. This CDR3 spans 14 amino acids. The germline gives CDR1 PRHDT, CDR2 FYEKMQ (reference sequence). J gave up 3 bases and V 4 bases, and 1 base lay outside the gene matches.

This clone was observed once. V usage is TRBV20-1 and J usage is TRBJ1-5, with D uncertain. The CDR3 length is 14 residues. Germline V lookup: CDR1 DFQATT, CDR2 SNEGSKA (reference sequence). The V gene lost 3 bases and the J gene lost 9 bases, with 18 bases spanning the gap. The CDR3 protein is CSASSGSALTPQHF. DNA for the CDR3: TGCAGTGCTAGTAGCGGGTCAGCTTTGACGCCCCAGCATTTT.

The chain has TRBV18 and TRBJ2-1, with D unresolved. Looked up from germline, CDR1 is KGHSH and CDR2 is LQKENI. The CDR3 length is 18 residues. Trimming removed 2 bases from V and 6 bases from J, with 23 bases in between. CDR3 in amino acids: CASSPTAFDPSSGNEQFF. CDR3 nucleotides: TGTGCCAGCTCACCAACGGCGTTCGACCCGTCTAGTGGCAATGAGCAGTTCTTC.

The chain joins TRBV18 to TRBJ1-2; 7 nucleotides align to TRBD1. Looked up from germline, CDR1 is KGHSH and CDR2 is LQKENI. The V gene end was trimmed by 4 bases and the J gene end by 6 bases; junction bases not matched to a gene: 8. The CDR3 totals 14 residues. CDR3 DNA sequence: TGTGCCAGCTCACTAGCCGGAGGGACAGATGGCTACACCTTC. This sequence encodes CASSLAGGTDGYTF.

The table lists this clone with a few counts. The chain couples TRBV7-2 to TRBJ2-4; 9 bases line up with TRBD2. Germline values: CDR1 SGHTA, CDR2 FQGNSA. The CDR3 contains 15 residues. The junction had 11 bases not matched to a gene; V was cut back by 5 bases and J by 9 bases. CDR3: CASSLSGGRGGIQYF. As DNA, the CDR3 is TGTGCCAGCAGCCTCTCCGGCGGGAGGGGCGGCATTCAGTACTTC.

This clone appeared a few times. The DNA of the CDR3 is TGCGCCAGCAGCCTGGGACAGGAGTACAATGAGCAGTTCTTC. Translation: CASSLGQEYNEQFF. The chain has TRBV5-1 and TRBJ2-1; 8 bases line up with TRBD1. The V gene end was trimmed by 4 bases and the J gene end by 4 bases; junction bases not matched to a gene: 4. The CDR3 length is 14 residues. CDR1 and CDR2 (germline): SGHRS, YFSETQ. Drawing the rest from reference TRBV5-1 and TRBJ2-1, the complete variable domain is KAGVTQTPRYLIKTRGQQVTLSCSPISGHRSVSWYQQTPGQGLQFLFEYFSETQRNKGNFPGRFSGRQFSNSRSEMNVSTLELGDSALYLCASSLGQEYNEQFFGPGTRLTVL.

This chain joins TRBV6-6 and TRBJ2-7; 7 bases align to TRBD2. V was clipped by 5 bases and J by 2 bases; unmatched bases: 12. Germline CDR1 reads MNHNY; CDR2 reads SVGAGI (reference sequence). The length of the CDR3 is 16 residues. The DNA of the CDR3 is TGTGCCAGCAGTAGCCCTAGCGGCGCGCCCCCCTACGAGCAGTACTTC. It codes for CASSSPSGAPPYEQYF.

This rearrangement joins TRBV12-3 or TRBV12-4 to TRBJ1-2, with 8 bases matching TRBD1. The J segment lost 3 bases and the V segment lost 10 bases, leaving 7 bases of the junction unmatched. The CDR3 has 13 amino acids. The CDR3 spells CAIRTGNYYGYTF. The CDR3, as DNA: TGTGCCATCCGGACAGGGAATTACTATGGCTACACCTTC.

The CDR3 DNA is TGTGCCAGCAGTCGGGACAGGGATAACGAGCAGTACTTC. Amino acids: CASSRDRDNEQYF. This chain uses TRBV2 with TRBJ2-7; 9 nucleotides agree with TRBD1. J was trimmed by 5 bases and V by 5 bases; bases with no gene match: 4. The CDR3 totals 13 residues. Germline V gene sequence: CDR1 SNHLY, CDR2 FYNNEI.

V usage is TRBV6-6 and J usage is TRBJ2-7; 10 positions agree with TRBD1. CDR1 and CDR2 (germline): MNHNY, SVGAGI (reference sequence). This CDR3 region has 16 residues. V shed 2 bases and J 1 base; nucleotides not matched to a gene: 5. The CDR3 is CASSYPDRGLSYEQYF. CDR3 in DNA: TGTGCCAGCAGTTACCCCGACAGGGGGCTTTCCTACGAGCAGTACTTC.

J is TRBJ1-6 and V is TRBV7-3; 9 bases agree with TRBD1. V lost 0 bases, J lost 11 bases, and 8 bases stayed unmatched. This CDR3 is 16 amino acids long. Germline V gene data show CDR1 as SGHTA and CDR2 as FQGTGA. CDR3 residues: CASSLTGTGTNPPLHF. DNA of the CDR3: TGTGCCAGCAGCTTAACAGGGACAGGGACCAATCCACCCCTCCACTTT.

CDR3 DNA: TGTGCCAGCAGTGAAGCGCGCACGGGGGGTGAAAAACTGTTTTTT. The encoded protein is CASSEARTGGEKLFF. The V gene is TRBV6-1, the J gene TRBJ1-4; a weak D match, TRBD1 (5 bases). Germline CDR1 MNHNS, CDR2 SASEGT. The V end lost 0 bases, the J end lost 7 bases, and 12 bases lay between the germline ends. The CDR3 is 15 residues long.